The 6 T cell receptor beta chains listed next were all sequenced from one sample in a study of T cell repertoires in cytomegalovirus infection (dated by TCRdb to about 2019). The sample's treatment or condition label is to be understood as: in vitro stimulation with specific CMV peptide epitopes to enrich CMV-specific T cells. The antigens these receptors bind are not known. This sample was sequenced with an Illumina HiSeq 1500. In-frame beta chains were kept once TCRdb had trimmed the public reads at Q25 with fastp and called clones with MiXCR. When rows share a CDR3 protein, they turn into one entry using the most common DNA and genes. The sample profile shows hundreds of thousands of distinct CDR3 sequences; roughly 30% of them were found once. Of the sample, over 13% is held by the ten largest clones. The source material was cultured CD8+ T cells from PBMCs, sampled from culture after CMV antigen stimulation. Every receptor here comes from a human donor in good health (CMV status not recorded). Some clones in this sample may be carry-over from other donors' samples.

This rearrangement joins TRBV13 to TRBJ2-7; TRBD1 matches at 11 bases. Germline V gives CDR1 PRHDT, CDR2 FYEKMQ (reference sequence). The CDR3 is made up of 16 amino acids. The junction had 6 bases not matched to a gene; V was cut back by 3 bases and J by 2 bases. In DNA form, the CDR3 reads TGTGCCAGCAGCTTCCAAGGACAGGGGGCGCCCTACGAGCAGTACGTC. Its protein is CASSFQGQGAPYEQYV.

This clonotype showed up just a few times. The genes are TRBV7-6 and TRBJ1-1; D unresolved. The CDR3 has 17 residues. Trimming shortened V by 5 bases and J by 3 bases, and 22 bases separated the two germline ends. In germline, CDR1 is SGHVS, CDR2 FNYEAQ. This CDR3 reads CASSPRSGKYVDTEAFF. DNA of the CDR3: TGTGCCAGCAGCCCGAGGTCCGGGAAGTATGTAGACACTGAAGCTTTCTTT.

J is TRBJ2-5 and V is TRBV14, with 14 bases identical to TRBD2. The CDR3 covers 14 residues. Germline V gene lookup returns CDR1 SGHDN and CDR2 FVKESK. Losses at the gene ends were 6 bases for V and 6 bases for J; bases not matched to a gene: 3. The CDR3 bases are TGTGCCAGCAGTGGACTAGCGGGGGGAAAGACCCAGTACTTC. Translating gives CASSGLAGGKTQYF. Together with reference TRBV14 and TRBJ2-5, the CDR3 gives the full variable domain: EAGVTQFPSHSVIEKGQTVTLRCDPISGHDNLYWYRRVMGKEIKFLLHFVKESKQDESGMPNNRFLAERTGGTYSTLKVQPAELEDSGVYFCASSGLAGGKTQYFGPGTRLLVL.

This clonotype has just a few counts. The CDR3 DNA reads TGTGCCAGCAGCGCGGACGAGACAGATACGCAGTATTTT. It specifies CASSADETDTQYF. The rearrangement links TRBV7-9 to TRBJ2-3, with D uncertain. Per germline, CDR1 SEHNR and CDR2 FQNEAQ (reference sequence). Trimming shortened V by 5 bases and J by 3 bases, and 9 bases separated the two germline ends. The CDR3 sequence is 13 residues long.

This chain uses TRBV4-2 with TRBJ2-3, with 11 bases that match TRBD2. This CDR3 region has 18 residues. Trimming took 1 base from V and 5 from J; bases not matched to a gene: 11. In germline, CDR1 is LGHNA, CDR2 YNFKEQ. The CDR3 reads CASSQGPFSGGAQDTQYF. CDR3 in DNA: TGTGCCAGCAGCCAAGGCCCTTTTAGCGGGGGGGCCCAAGATACGCAGTATTTT.

This chain joins TRBV6-6 and TRBJ2-2; TRBD2 matches at 8 bases. The CDR3 runs to 17 residues. CDR1 and CDR2 (germline): MNHNY, SVGAGI (reference sequence). V shed 2 bases and J 0 bases; nucleotides not matched to a gene: 5. CDR3 sequence: CASSYPAGGSNTGELFF. The CDR3, as DNA: TGTGCCAGCAGTTACCCGGCGGGGGGTTCGAACACCGGGGAGCTGTTTTTT.